This is a list of T cell receptor beta chains from one sample in a study of neoadjuvant anti-PD-1 for oral cavity cancer. Libraries were prepared by immunoSEQ multiplex PCR; TCRdb keeps only in-frame clonotypes and omits some of them. The table includes approximately 10,000 clones, approximately 64% detected once. The specimen was PBMCs, collected after nivolumab (anti-PD-1) treatment. All receptors derive from a person aged 35-80 years with oral cavity squamous cell carcinoma. CDR3s include the opening cysteine and the closing phenylalanine or tryptophan. A D gene is named only where the DNA matches it firmly. The size entry is marked missing in some rows and otherwise reads once, few, many or a size class.

clone_size: -
j_call: TRBJ2-3
d_call: -
v_call: TRBV5-1
cdr3_nt: TGCGCCAGCAGAGCCCGTGCCTCTAGCACAGATACGCAGTATTTT
cdr3_aa: CASRARASSTDTQYF

clone_size: few
j_call: TRBJ2-7
d_call: -
v_call: TRBV11-2
cdr3_nt: TGTGCCAGCAGCCCGGACAGCGAGGCCTACGAGCAGTACTTC
cdr3_aa: CASSPDSEAYEQYF

clone_size: -
j_call: TRBJ1-2
d_call: -
v_call: TRBV7-2
cdr3_nt: TGTGCCAGCAGCTTAGGTCCGCAGGGTTACACCTTC
cdr3_aa: CASSLGPQGYTF

clone_size: -
j_call: TRBJ1-1
d_call: -
v_call: TRBV5-6
cdr3_nt: TGTGCCAGCAGCCAAGGACGGAGGAACACTGAAGCTTTCTTT
cdr3_aa: CASSQGRRNTEAFF

clone_size: -
j_call: TRBJ1-3
d_call: -
v_call: TRBV9
cdr3_nt: TGTGCCAGCAGCGTAGCTGTAGGGCCGAGCTCTGGAAACACCATATATTTT
cdr3_aa: CASSVAVGPSSGNTIYF

clone_size: -
j_call: TRBJ1-2
d_call: -
v_call: TRBV20-1
cdr3_nt: TGCAGTGCTTTACAGGGAGGCTACACCTTC
cdr3_aa: CSALQGGYTF

clone_size: once
j_call: TRBJ2-7
d_call: TRBD1
v_call: TRBV27
cdr3_nt: TGTGCCAGCAAGCAAACAGGGGATTCCTTCTACGAGCAGTACTTC
cdr3_aa: CASKQTGDSFYEQYF

clone_size: -
j_call: TRBJ2-5
d_call: -
v_call: TRBV27
cdr3_nt: TGTGCCAGCAAACGGCCGGGACGGAAGACCCAGTACTTC
cdr3_aa: CASKRPGRKTQYF

clone_size: few
j_call: TRBJ1-3
d_call: -
v_call: TRBV7-9
cdr3_nt: TGTGCCAGCAGCTTGGCCGGGCCTGGAAACACCATATATTTT
cdr3_aa: CASSLAGPGNTIYF

clone_size: -
j_call: TRBJ1-5
d_call: -
v_call: TRBV28
cdr3_nt: TGTGCCAGTTTAGAAAATCAGGGATTATATAGCAATCAGCCCCAGCATTTT
cdr3_aa: CASLENQGLYSNQPQHF

clone_size: -
j_call: TRBJ2-3
d_call: TRBD2
v_call: TRBV4-2
cdr3_nt: TGTGCCAGCAGCAAATCTAGCGGGCGCTCAGATACGCAGTATTTT
cdr3_aa: CASSKSSGRSDTQYF

clone_size: -
j_call: TRBJ1-5
d_call: -
v_call: TRBV7-2
cdr3_nt: TGTGCCAGCAGCCCCGGGGGGGGGAGCAATCAGCCCCAGCATTTT
cdr3_aa: CASSPGGGSNQPQHF

clone_size: -
j_call: TRBJ1-1
d_call: -
v_call: TRBV10-2
cdr3_nt: TGCGCCAGCGGATATCAAGACACGAACACTGAAGCTTTCTTT
cdr3_aa: CASGYQDTNTEAFF

clone_size: -
j_call: TRBJ1-1
d_call: -
v_call: TRBV19
cdr3_nt: TGTGCCAGTAGTCTGAGGAACACTGAAGCTTTCTTT
cdr3_aa: CASSLRNTEAFF

clone_size: -
j_call: TRBJ1-1
d_call: TRBD1
v_call: TRBV5-1
cdr3_nt: TGCGCCAGCCATTCAGGGGGCGCGGGCACTGAAGCTTTCTTT
cdr3_aa: CASHSGGAGTEAFF

clone_size: -
j_call: TRBJ2-1
d_call: -
v_call: TRBV27
cdr3_nt: TGTGCCAGCAGTCCCGGGACTCACTACAATGAGCAGTTCTTC
cdr3_aa: CASSPGTHYNEQFF

clone_size: medium-sized
j_call: TRBJ2-6
d_call: -
v_call: TRBV18
cdr3_nt: TGTGCCAGCTCACCTGGGGCCAACGTCCTGACTTTC
cdr3_aa: CASSPGANVLTF

clone_size: -
j_call: TRBJ1-5
d_call: -
v_call: TRBV28
cdr3_nt: TGTGCCAGCAGTCTTCAACAGGGACATCAGCCCCAGCATTTT
cdr3_aa: CASSLQQGHQPQHF

clone_size: -
j_call: TRBJ1-5
d_call: TRBD1
v_call: TRBV7-9
cdr3_nt: TGTGCCAGCAGCACGACAGGGAATGGCAATCAGCCCCAGCATTTT
cdr3_aa: CASSTTGNGNQPQHF

clone_size: once
j_call: TRBJ1-1
d_call: -
v_call: TRBV28
cdr3_nt: TGTGCCAGCAGTTTATATGGGGGACCTGACACTGAAGCTTTCTTT
cdr3_aa: CASSLYGGPDTEAFF

clone_size: -
j_call: TRBJ2-5
d_call: -
v_call: TRBV10-2
cdr3_nt: TGCGCCAGCAGTGTTCTTGGGAACCAAGAGACCCAGTACTTC
cdr3_aa: CASSVLGNQETQYF

clone_size: -
j_call: TRBJ2-1
d_call: -
v_call: TRBV5-1
cdr3_nt: TGCGCCAGCACGAAGCGGCTTAACTTCAATGAGCAGTTCTTC
cdr3_aa: CASTKRLNFNEQFF

clone_size: -
j_call: TRBJ1-5
d_call: TRBD1
v_call: TRBV19
cdr3_nt: TGTGCCAGTAGGGGCGGGGACAGGAATCAGCCCCAGCATTTT
cdr3_aa: CASRGGDRNQPQHF

clone_size: -
j_call: TRBJ2-5
d_call: -
v_call: TRBV5-1
cdr3_nt: TGCGCCAGCAGAATTGGTCAAGAGACCCAGTACTTC
cdr3_aa: CASRIGQETQYF

clone_size: -
j_call: TRBJ1-4
d_call: -
v_call: TRBV6-6
cdr3_nt: TGTGCCAGTCAGTACTACCCGGGGCCTAATGAAAAACTGTTTTTT
cdr3_aa: CASQYYPGPNEKLFF

clone_size: -
j_call: TRBJ1-2
d_call: -
v_call: TRBV28
cdr3_nt: TGTGCCAGCAGCGTTCCAGGTAGTGGGGGCGGCTACACCTTC
cdr3_aa: CASSVPGSGGGYTF

clone_size: -
j_call: TRBJ1-6
d_call: -
v_call: TRBV6-4
cdr3_nt: TGTGCCAGCAGGCGGAGAGGGATAGATAATTCACCCCTCCACTTT
cdr3_aa: CASRRRGIDNSPLHF

clone_size: few
j_call: TRBJ2-1
d_call: TRBD2
v_call: TRBV7-9
cdr3_nt: TGTGCCAGCTCTAATAGCGGGGGGGCCAATGAGCAGTTCTTC
cdr3_aa: CASSNSGGANEQFF

clone_size: -
j_call: TRBJ2-3
d_call: -
v_call: TRBV5-4
cdr3_nt: TGTGCCAGCAGCTTGGGAGGGGAAGGTACGCAGTATTTT
cdr3_aa: CASSLGGEGTQYF

clone_size: -
j_call: TRBJ2-7
d_call: -
v_call: TRBV7-8
cdr3_nt: TGTGCCAGCAGCCAGGACAGTTTCTACGAGCAGTACTTC
cdr3_aa: CASSQDSFYEQYF

clone_size: -
j_call: TRBJ2-1
d_call: TRBD2
v_call: TRBV19
cdr3_nt: TGTGCCAGTAGTAAGGTCTGGGCTAGCGGGGGAGGGAATGAGCAGTTCTTC
cdr3_aa: CASSKVWASGGGNEQFF

clone_size: few
j_call: TRBJ1-1
d_call: -
v_call: TRBV5-1
cdr3_nt: TGCGCCAGCAGCTTCGCAGCGGGTCCGAACACTGAAGCTTTCTTT
cdr3_aa: CASSFAAGPNTEAFF

clone_size: -
j_call: TRBJ1-1
d_call: -
v_call: TRBV5-1
cdr3_nt: TGCGCCAGCAGGGGACGGTTGAACACTGAAGCTTTCTTT
cdr3_aa: CASRGRLNTEAFF

clone_size: -
j_call: TRBJ1-3
d_call: -
v_call: TRBV11-2
cdr3_nt: TGTGCCAGCAGCTTAGGTCAGGGCATCTCTGGAAACACCATATATTTT
cdr3_aa: CASSLGQGISGNTIYF

clone_size: -
j_call: TRBJ1-1
d_call: -
v_call: TRBV5-6
cdr3_nt: TGTGCCAGCAGCTTGACCGCTGAAGCTTTCTTT
cdr3_aa: CASSLTAEAFF

clone_size: -
j_call: TRBJ2-3
d_call: TRBD2
v_call: TRBV19
cdr3_nt: TGTGCCAGTAGTGAGTTGGCGGGGGGTAGCACAGATACGCAGTATTTT
cdr3_aa: CASSELAGGSTDTQYF